One sample yielded the 13 T cell receptor beta chains listed below, sequenced in a study of blood T cell repertoires in COVID-19 (dated by TCRdb to 2018 to 2020). Libraries were built with the immunoSEQ multiplex PCR assay. TCRdb took over this immuneACCESS table, retaining in-frame rearrangements with V and J assigned. Such tables are incomplete; in checked studies, under half of the missing clones stem from an unresolved V gene, and the remainder is unexplained. For this sample the table gives about 83,000 clones, of which more than 70% were detected only once. Jointly, the top ten make up about a fifth of the sample. The material sequenced was peripheral blood. These TCRs come from a woman of 80 years or more in a cohort sampled during active or convalescent COVID-19.

This rearrangement joins TRBV3-1 (or the pseudogene TRBV3-2) to TRBJ2-7; D unresolved. The CDR3 is made up of 14 amino acids. CDR1 is LGHDT and CDR2 is YNNKEL in the germline V gene (reference sequence). V was shortened by 4 bases and J by 0 bases, with 10 bases between the two germline ends. This CDR3 is CASSLSGSSYEQYF. The CDR3 DNA sequence: TGTGCCAGCAGCCTCTCGGGTAGCTCCTACGAGCAGTACTTC.

The rearrangement joins TRBV3-1 (or the pseudogene TRBV3-2) to TRBJ2-7, with TRBD2 matching over 8 bases. CDR3 size: 14 residues. Per germline, CDR1 LGHDT and CDR2 YNNKEL (reference sequence). Germline trimming cut 5 bases from V and 5 bases from J; bases unmatched to any gene: 8. The DNA for the CDR3 is TGTGCCAGCAGCACAGTCGCGGGAGGACACGAGCAGTACTTC. Translation: CASSTVAGGHEQYF.

V gene TRBV4-1 combines with J gene TRBJ2-2; 9 bases are a match to TRBD2. Germline values: CDR1 MGHRA, CDR2 YSYEKL. With 8 bases clipped from V and 5 bases from J, the junction kept 18 bases outside the gene matches. This CDR3 is 18 amino acids long. The CDR3 region has the DNA TGCGCCAGCTATTTTAGCGGGAGTGGTGGGAGGGCAACCGGGGAGCTGTTTTTT. Translated: CASYFSGSGGRATGELFF.

The chain joins TRBV7-6 to TRBJ2-2, with 9 positions matching TRBD2. J lost 2 bases, V lost 2 bases, and 12 bases had no gene match. CDR1 SGHVS and CDR2 FNYEAQ come from the germline V gene. This CDR3 is 19 amino acids long. The CDR3 region is CASSLNFRAGGPNTGELFF. The CDR3 region has the DNA TGTGCCAGCAGCTTAAACTTCCGAGCGGGAGGACCTAACACCGGGGAGCTGTTTTTT.

The rearrangement links TRBV14 to TRBJ2-1; 8 positions match TRBD2. The CDR3 covers 17 residues. Germline CDR1 and CDR2: SGHDN and FVKESK. The V segment lost 1 base and the J segment 7 bases; nucleotides outside the gene matches: 12. The CDR3 spells CASSQVVEAGERNEQFF. The CDR3 coding sequence is TGTGCCAGCAGCCAAGTCGTAGAAGCGGGAGAAAGAAATGAGCAGTTCTTC.

The rearrangement joins TRBV6-5 to TRBJ2-2, with D possibly matching TRBD1 (6 bases). Germline CDR1 reads MNHEY; CDR2 reads SVGAGI. This CDR3 is 14 amino acids long. The V gene lost 2 bases and the J gene lost 3 bases, with 7 bases spanning the gap. This CDR3 is CASSYRTDTGELFF. In nucleotides, the CDR3 is TGTGCCAGCAGTTACCGGACAGACACCGGGGAGCTGTTTTTT.

The chain has TRBV27 and TRBJ2-7, with D perhaps TRBD2 (6 bases). Germline loops: CDR1 MNHEY, CDR2 SMNVEV (reference sequence). The CDR3 is made up of 15 amino acids. The germline V and J ends were trimmed by 4 bases and 4 bases, with 17 bases remaining between them. As DNA, the CDR3 is TGTGCCAGCAGTTCGAGGGCGGGATGGGAGTACGAGCAGTACGTC. It translates to CASSSRAGWEYEQYV.

V and J are TRBV20-1 and TRBJ1-1; perhaps TRBD1 as D (5 bases). This CDR3 is built from 14 residues. Per germline, CDR1 DFQATT and CDR2 SNEGSKA (reference sequence). V was shortened by 3 bases and J by 0 bases, with 11 bases between the two germline ends. The CDR3 loop is CSASPGGMNTEAFF. CDR3 bases: TGCAGTGCTAGTCCCGGGGGTATGAACACTGAAGCTTTCTTT.

The rearrangement joins TRBV5-6 to TRBJ2-1; D gene unclear. The CDR3 spans 12 residues. V was cut by 4 bases and J by 9 bases, with 11 bases left in between. The germline gives CDR1 SGHDT, CDR2 YYEEEE. The CDR3 nucleotides read TGTGCCAGCAGCCCCGATCTCAGTGAGCAGTTCTTC. Its translation is CASSPDLSEQFF.

The V call is TRBV2, the J call TRBJ1-1, with 9 bases identical to TRBD1. The CDR3 has 14 amino acids. V lost 10 bases and J lost 4; bases outside the gene matches: 10. The V gene's germline CDR1 is SNHLY and CDR2 FYNNEI. Here the CDR3 DNA reads TGTGCCACCTCCACAGACAGGGGGGCCACTGAAGCTTTCTTT. Translation: CATSTDRGATEAFF.

The chain joins TRBV5-8 to TRBJ1-3; perhaps TRBD1 as D (5 bases). Trimming took 5 bases from V and 0 from J, leaving 18 bases between them. This CDR3 is 17 amino acids long. The germline CDR1 and CDR2 sequences are SGHTS and YDEGEE. The CDR3 is CASSPGQGLHSGNTIYF. CDR3 sequence (DNA): TGTGCCAGCAGTCCGGGTCAGGGTCTCCACTCTGGAAACACCATATATTTT.

This chain connects TRBV28 to TRBJ2-5; weak D call: TRBD2 (5 bases). Trimming took off 3 bases at V and 1 base at J, with 18 bases between the two ends. The CDR3 has 17 amino acids. The germline CDR1 and CDR2 sequences are MDHEN and SYDVKM. CDR3 sequence (DNA): TGTGCCAGCAGTTTCCTAGCCGAGCGGATTCCCCAAGAGACCCAGTACTTC. This sequence encodes CASSFLAERIPQETQYF.

V usage is TRBV19 and J usage is TRBJ2-4, with a weak D call TRBD1 (5 bases). The V gene lost 4 bases and the J gene lost 2 bases, with 6 bases spanning the gap. From germline, CDR1 is LNHDA and CDR2 SQIVND (reference sequence). This CDR3 region has 13 residues. CDR3 coding DNA: TGTGCCAGTAGTACAGGGACCAAAAACATTCAGTACTTC. Translating gives CASSTGTKNIQYF.